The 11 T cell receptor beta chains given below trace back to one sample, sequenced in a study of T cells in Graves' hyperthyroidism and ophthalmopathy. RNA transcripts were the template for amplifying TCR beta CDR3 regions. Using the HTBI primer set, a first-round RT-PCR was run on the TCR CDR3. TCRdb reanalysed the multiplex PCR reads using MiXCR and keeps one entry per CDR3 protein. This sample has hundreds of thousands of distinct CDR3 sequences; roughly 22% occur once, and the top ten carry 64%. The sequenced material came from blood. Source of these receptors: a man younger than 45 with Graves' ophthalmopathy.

As DNA, the CDR3 is TGTGCCAGCAGCTTATGGAAACTAGCGGGCCTCAATGAGCAGTTCTTC. Protein: CASSLWKLAGLNEQFF. The chain couples TRBV7-4 to TRBJ2-1, with 9 positions matching TRBD2. The length of the CDR3 is 16 residues. With V trimmed by 2 bases and J by 6 bases, 8 bases remained unmatched. From germline, CDR1 is SGHVT and CDR2 SQSDAQ.

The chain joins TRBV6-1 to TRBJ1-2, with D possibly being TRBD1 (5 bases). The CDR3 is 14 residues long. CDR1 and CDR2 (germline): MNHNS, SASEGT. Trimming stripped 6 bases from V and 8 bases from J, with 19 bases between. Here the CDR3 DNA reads TGTGCCAGCAGCCTAGGGCCAGGGCGTTGGGGCTACACCTTC. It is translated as CASSLGPGRWGYTF.

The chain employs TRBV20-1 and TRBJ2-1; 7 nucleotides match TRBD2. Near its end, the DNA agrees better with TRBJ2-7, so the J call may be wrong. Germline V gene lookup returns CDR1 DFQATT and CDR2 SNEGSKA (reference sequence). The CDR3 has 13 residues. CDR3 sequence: CSALPLADNEQYF. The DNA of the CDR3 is TGCAGTGCTCTCCCTCTAGCGGACAATGAGCAGTACTTC.

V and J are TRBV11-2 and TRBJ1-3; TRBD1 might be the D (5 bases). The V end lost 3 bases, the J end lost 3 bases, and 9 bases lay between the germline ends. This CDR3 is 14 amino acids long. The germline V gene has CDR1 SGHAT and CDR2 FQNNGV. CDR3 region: CASSLDTVGNTIYF. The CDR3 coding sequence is TGTGCCAGCAGCTTGGACACAGTTGGAAACACCATATATTTT.

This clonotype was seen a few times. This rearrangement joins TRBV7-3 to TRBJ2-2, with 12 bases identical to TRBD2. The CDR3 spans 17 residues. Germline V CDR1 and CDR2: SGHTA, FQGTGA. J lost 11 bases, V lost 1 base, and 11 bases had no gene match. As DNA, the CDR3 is TGTGCCAGCAGCTTAAGAGGGTCTAGCGGGAGGGAAGGAGAGCTGTTTTTT. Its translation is CASSLRGSSGREGELFF.

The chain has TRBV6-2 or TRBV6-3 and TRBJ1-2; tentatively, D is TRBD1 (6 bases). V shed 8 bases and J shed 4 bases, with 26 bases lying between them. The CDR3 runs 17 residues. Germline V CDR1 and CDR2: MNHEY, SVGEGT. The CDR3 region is CASGDRSGGVGIYGYTF. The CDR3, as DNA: TGTGCCAGCGGTGATCGGTCTGGGGGCGTGGGAATCTATGGCTACACCTTC.

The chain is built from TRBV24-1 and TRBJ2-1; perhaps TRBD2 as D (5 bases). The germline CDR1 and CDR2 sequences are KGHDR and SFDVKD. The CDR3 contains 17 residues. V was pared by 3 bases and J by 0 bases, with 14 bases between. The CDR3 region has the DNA TGTGCCACCAGTGATGTCCTGAGCGGAAGCTCCTACAATGAGCAGTTCTTC. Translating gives CATSDVLSGSSYNEQFF.

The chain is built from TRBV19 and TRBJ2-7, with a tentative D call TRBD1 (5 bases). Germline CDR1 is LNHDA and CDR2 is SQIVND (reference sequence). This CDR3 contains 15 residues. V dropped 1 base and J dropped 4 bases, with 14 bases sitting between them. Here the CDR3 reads CASSIGAGSGYEQYF. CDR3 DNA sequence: TGTGCCAGTAGTATAGGGGCAGGGTCCGGTTACGAGCAGTACTTC. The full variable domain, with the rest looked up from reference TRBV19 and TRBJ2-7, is DGGITQSPKYLFRKEGQNVTLSCEQNLNHDAMYWYRQDPGQGLRLIYYSQIVNDFQKGDIAEGYSVSREKKESFPLTVTSAQKNPTAFYLCASSIGAGSGYEQYFGPGTRLTVT.

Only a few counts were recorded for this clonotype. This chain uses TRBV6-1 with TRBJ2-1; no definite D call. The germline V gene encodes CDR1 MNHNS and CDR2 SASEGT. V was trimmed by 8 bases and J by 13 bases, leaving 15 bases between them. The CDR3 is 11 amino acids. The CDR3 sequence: CASGTPGVQFF. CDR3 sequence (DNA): TGTGCCAGCGGAACTCCCGGAGTTCAGTTCTTC.

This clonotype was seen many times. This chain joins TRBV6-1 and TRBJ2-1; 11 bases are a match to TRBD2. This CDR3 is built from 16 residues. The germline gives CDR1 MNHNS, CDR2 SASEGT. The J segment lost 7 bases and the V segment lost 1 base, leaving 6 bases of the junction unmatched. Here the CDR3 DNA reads TGTGCCAGCAGTGAAGATGTAGCGGGAGGGGGGAATGAGCAGTTCTTC. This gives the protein CASSEDVAGGGNEQFF.

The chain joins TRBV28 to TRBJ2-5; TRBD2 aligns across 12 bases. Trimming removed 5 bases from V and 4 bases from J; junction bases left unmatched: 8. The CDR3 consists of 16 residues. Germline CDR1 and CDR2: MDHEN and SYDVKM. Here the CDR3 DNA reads TGTGCCAGCAGTATGACTAGCGGGAGTACGGGAGAGACCCAGTACTTC. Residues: CASSMTSGSTGETQYF.